The subject of this entry is one TCR beta chain. The sample originates from a study of blood T cell repertoires in COVID-19. Study as a whole: Sources were T cells, B-cell-depleted T cells, or PBMCs; the material itself was cDNA or gDNA.

Those enrolled, adults aged roughly 18 to 95 years, came from 20 to 25 US areas. Assignment of participants to cohorts was predicated upon participant-reported clinical history. J was trimmed by 3 bases and V by 4 bases; bases with no gene match: 9. CDR3 length: 15 amino acids. Germline values: CDR1 SGHTA, CDR2 FQGNSA. Profiling relied on immunoSEQ multiplex PCR, and the TCRdb table lists in-frame clones only, not all of them. This sample yields fewer than 350,000 clones, of which 88% are seen a single time; 0.75% to 1% belongs to the top ten. The sequencing sample was made of PBMCs or T cells enriched from blood (not recorded which). The source of this sequence is a woman aged 25 to 39 who had recovered from COVID-19. V is TRBV7-2 and J is TRBJ2-7, with 7 bases identical to TRBD1. The CDR3 DNA follows: TGTGCCAGCAGCTCTTCCGGGACAGATTACTACGAGCAGTACTTC. It is translated as CASSSSGTDYYEQYF. Full variable domain (remainder filled in from reference TRBV7-2 and TRBJ2-7): GAGVSQSPSNKVTEKGKDVELRCDPISGHTALYWYRQSLGQGLEFLIYFQGNSAPDKSGLPSDRFSAERTGGSVSTLTIQRTQQEDSAVYLCASSSSGTDYYEQYFGPGTRLTVT.